These T cell receptor beta chains were read from a single sample in a study of regulatory T cells in long-lasting Graves disease. Using its own MiXCR run on the multiplex PCR reads, TCRdb lists one record per CDR3 protein. There are 450,000 or so distinct CDR3 sequences in the sample; less than 25% occur only once, and about 8.3% lies in the top ten. This specimen consisted of peripheral blood mononuclear cells (PBMCs), obtained when the disease was refractory, from a patient treated with antithyroid drugs. The receptors originated from a female donor with Graves disease. Both conserved end residues are part of each CDR3. Each record gives: D gene, J gene, V gene, clone size, CDR3 DNA, CDR3 protein. D genes are given only for firm matches. Part of the rows lack a size; the others show once, few, many or a class for expanded clones.

D: -; J: TRBJ2-3; V: TRBV11-2; size: few; DNA: TGTGCCAGCAGCTTAGACGTCTGGGGTCTAGCGCCACTGAGCACAGATACGCAGTATTTT; CDR3: CASSLDVWGLAPLSTDTQYF
D: -; J: TRBJ1-2; V: TRBV6-1; size: few; DNA: TGTGCCAGCAGCCCTGACGGGGTCTATGGCTACACCTTC; CDR3: CASSPDGVYGYTF
D: TRBD2; J: TRBJ2-7; V: TRBV7-9; size: -; DNA: TGTGCCAGCAGAGAACGACTAGCGGGAAAGGGCGAGCAGTACTTC; CDR3: CASRERLAGKGEQYF
D: TRBD2; J: TRBJ2-7; V: TRBV6-1; size: many; DNA: TGTGCCAGCAGTCAATCTAGCGGGAGATACGAGCAGTACTTC; CDR3: CASSQSSGRYEQYF
D: TRBD1; J: TRBJ2-5; V: TRBV3-1; size: -; DNA: TGTGCCAGCAGCTACCACAGGGGGGAGACCCAGTACTTC; CDR3: CASSYHRGETQYF
D: TRBD1; J: TRBJ1-2; V: TRBV10-3; size: many; DNA: TGTGCCATCAGTACCGGGACAGGGGTAAACTATGGCTACACCTTC; CDR3: CAISTGTGVNYGYTF
D: -; J: TRBJ2-3; V: TRBV12-3/TRBV12-4; size: -; DNA: TGTGCCAGCAGCCTAACAGGGTGGGCAGATACGCAGTATTTT; CDR3: CASSLTGWADTQYF
D: -; J: TRBJ1-5; V: TRBV27; size: many; DNA: TGTGCCAGCAGCCCGCGGGGGGCCAGAAGCAATCAGCCCCAGCATTTT; CDR3: CASSPRGARSNQPQHF
D: -; J: TRBJ2-3; V: TRBV2; size: few; DNA: TGTGCCAACCTGGGACGGGATGGAGTTGACGCAGATACGCAGTATTTT; CDR3: CANLGRDGVDADTQYF
D: TRBD1; J: TRBJ2-3; V: TRBV20-1; size: -; DNA: TGCAGTGCTAGAGATTACAGGGGCTCAGATACGCAGTATTTT; CDR3: CSARDYRGSDTQYF
D: TRBD1; J: TRBJ2-2; V: TRBV6-1; size: few; DNA: TGTGCCAGCAGAGGAACAGGGGGCCGCAGCACCGGGGAGCTGTTTTTT; CDR3: CASRGTGGRSTGELFF
D: TRBD2; J: TRBJ2-7; V: TRBV20-1; size: many; DNA: TGCAGTGCTCAAGAGGACTGGCCTAGCGGGAGCTACGAGCAGTACTTC; CDR3: CSAQEDWPSGSYEQYF
D: TRBD1; J: TRBJ1-1; V: TRBV20-1; size: -; DNA: TGCAGTGCTAGATTGTCGGGACAGCATGAAGCTTTCTTT; CDR3: CSARLSGQHEAFF